This T cell receptor (beta chain) is from a study of shared clonotypes between healthy human individuals. Each subset's genomic DNA was split evenly across several immunoSEQ plates. Clones were sequenced by immunoSEQ multiplex PCR, and TCRdb holds only the in-frame ones, with some missing. The data hold some 790,000 clones, with about two thirds observed a single time. The CDR3 is made up of 16 amino acids. Trimming cost V 3 bases and J 2 bases; bases outside gene matches: 4. Germline loops: CDR1 MGHRA, CDR2 YSYEKL. This clone was observed once. Material for sequencing was memory CD4+ T cells sorted from blood. Stated subset: CD45RA-negative fraction. The chain joins TRBV4-1 to TRBJ2-6; 7 positions agree with TRBD1. The sequence was obtained from a woman aged 25 to 39 in good health. The CDR3 here is CASSQYDRAGANVLTF. CDR3 DNA: TGCGCCAGCAGCCAGTATGACAGGGCTGGGGCCAACGTCCTGACTTTC.